One T cell receptor (beta chain) is described in this entry. This clone's antigen is unknown. No clone much larger than this one lies a single base away; base qualities are absent. The data are from a study of memory CD4+ T cells and cytomegalovirus serostatus (dated by TCRdb to the late 2010s). For the study in its entirety: The cohort comprised around 35 healthy Belgian adults, 9 CMV seropositive and 24 CMV seronegative. To replicate a published TCR-based CMV serostatus classifier, the researchers sequenced the CD4+ memory TCRbeta repertoires of a Belgian cohort whose cytomegalovirus serostatus was known.

Points the paper makes about the study in general: Only CD4+CD45RO+ memory cells were sequenced, in contrast to the original study, in which naive and memory CD4+ and CD8+ populations were covered. For predicting CMV serostatus, the median bootstrapped AUC was roughly 0.95 using the original framework and 0.9 to 0.92 using a US-trained random forest. The results were interpreted as suggesting that the CMV-associated TCR signature is mostly present in the CD4+ memory repertoire. A median bootstrapped AUC of 0.95 with a 95% CI of 0.76-1.00 was achieved on the Belgian cohort by the original-framework classifier. Of 170 or so previously reported CMV-associated TCRbeta sequences, 67 appeared in the CD4+ memory repertoires, each in one to five individuals.

Genomic DNA was extracted from sorted cells with the Quick-DNA Microprep Kit. Amplification of TCRbeta DNA was done with the immunoSEQ hsTCRbeta kit, following the protocol from the manufacturer. An Illumina MiSeq instrument was used to sequence the TCRbeta libraries. The authors' analysis ran thus. Removing out-of-frame sequences left a few million distinct TCRbeta sequences, an average of about 70,000 per individual. Each individual was scored according to the count of more than 150 previously reported CMV-associated TCRbeta sequences and the total productive distinct TCRbeta count. A beta-binomial model was reimplemented in Python, and scikit-learn random forests with default parameters were trained on US cohort data. Classifier performance on the Belgian cohort was reported as the median AUC with percentile confidence intervals calculated over 10,000 bootstrap iterations. As stored in TCRdb, this immuneACCESS dataset retains in-frame rearrangements with V and J assigned. A fraction of the clones does not appear; measured against another copy, unresolved V genes explain less than half of the discrepancy, and the remainder lacks a known reason. D and trimming were read from the DNA, whereas the V and J calls and clone size are those reported in that table. This sample comprises just over 45,000 clones, around 74% of them detected only once. Clones ranked in the top ten supply just over 0.6% of the sample.

The CDR1 and CDR2 encoded by the germline V gene are KGHSH and LQKENI. The CDR3 numbers 14 residues from cysteine through phenylalanine. Only the CDR3 DNA is retained, 42 bases long and in frame from the first base. V is pared back by 3 bases and J by 5 bases, with 12 bases lying between the germline termini. Single viable CD3+CD4+CD8-CD45RO+ cells were sorted as memory CD4+ T cells on a FACSAria II. CMV serostatus was determined using a Roche Elecsys assay that detects serum IgG against CMV pp150, pp28, p38 and p52. Once the samples were thawed, total CD4+ T cells were enriched through positive selection using CD4 magnetic microbeads. Samples originated from another study that specifically interrogated the CD4+ T cell memory repertoire. Peripheral blood mononuclear cells were isolated and cryopreserved following standard operating procedures; serum was stored at -80 °C. CD3-PerCP (BW264/56), CD4-APC (RPA-T4), CD45RO-PE (UCHT1) and CD8-Pacific Orange (3B5) antibodies were used for staining, and non-viable cells were excluded with Sytox blue.

The TCR comes from an adult in good health and CMV-seronegative. Recombination joined TRBV18 with TRBJ2-3; a tentative D match to TRBD2 spans 5 bases. Sequenced material: memory CD4+ T cells from blood. In nucleotide form, the sequence is TGTGCCAGCTCACCCGATTCCGGGGAAGATACGCAGTATTTT. Translated, it gives CASSPDSGEDTQYF.